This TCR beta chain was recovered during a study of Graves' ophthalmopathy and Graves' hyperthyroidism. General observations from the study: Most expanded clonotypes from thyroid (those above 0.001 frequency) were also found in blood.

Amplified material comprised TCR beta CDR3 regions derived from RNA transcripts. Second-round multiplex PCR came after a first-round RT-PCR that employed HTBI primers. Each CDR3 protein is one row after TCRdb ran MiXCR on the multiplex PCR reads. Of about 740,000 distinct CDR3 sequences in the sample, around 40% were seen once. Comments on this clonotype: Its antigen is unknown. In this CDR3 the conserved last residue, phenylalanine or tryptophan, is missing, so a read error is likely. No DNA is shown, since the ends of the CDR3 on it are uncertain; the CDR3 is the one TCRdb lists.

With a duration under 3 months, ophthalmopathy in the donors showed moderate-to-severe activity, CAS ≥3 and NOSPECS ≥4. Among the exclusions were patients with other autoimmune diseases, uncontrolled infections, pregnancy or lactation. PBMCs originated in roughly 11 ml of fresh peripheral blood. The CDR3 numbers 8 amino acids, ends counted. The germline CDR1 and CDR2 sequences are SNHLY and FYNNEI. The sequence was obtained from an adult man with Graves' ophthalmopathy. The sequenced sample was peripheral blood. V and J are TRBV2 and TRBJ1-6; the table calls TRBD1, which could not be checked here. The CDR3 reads CASSGTLG.